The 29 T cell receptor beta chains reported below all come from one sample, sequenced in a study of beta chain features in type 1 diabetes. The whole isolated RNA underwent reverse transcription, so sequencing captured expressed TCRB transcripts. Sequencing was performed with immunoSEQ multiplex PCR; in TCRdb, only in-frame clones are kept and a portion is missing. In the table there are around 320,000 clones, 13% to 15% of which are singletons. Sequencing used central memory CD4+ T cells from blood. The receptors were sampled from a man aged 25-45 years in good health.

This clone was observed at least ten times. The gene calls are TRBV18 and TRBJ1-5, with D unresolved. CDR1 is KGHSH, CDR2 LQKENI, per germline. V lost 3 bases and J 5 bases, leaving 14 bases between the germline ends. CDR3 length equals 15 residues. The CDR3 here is CASSPREGPYQPQHF. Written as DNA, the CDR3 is TGTGCCAGCTCACCCCGTGAGGGCCCCTATCAGCCCCAGCATTTT.

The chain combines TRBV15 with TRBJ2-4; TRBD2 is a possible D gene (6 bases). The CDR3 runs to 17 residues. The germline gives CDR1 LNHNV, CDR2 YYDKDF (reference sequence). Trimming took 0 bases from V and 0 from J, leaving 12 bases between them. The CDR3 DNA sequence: TGTGCCACCAGCAGAGATGGGGGAGGTCTAGCCAAAAACATTCAGTACTTC. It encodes CATSRDGGGLAKNIQYF.

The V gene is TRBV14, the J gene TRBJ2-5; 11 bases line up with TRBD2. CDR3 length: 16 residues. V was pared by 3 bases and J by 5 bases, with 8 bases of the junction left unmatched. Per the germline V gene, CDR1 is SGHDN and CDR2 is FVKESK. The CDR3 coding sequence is TGTGCCAGCAGCCACCTCGTAGCGGGGGGGGCCGAGACCCAGTACTTC. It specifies CASSHLVAGGAETQYF.

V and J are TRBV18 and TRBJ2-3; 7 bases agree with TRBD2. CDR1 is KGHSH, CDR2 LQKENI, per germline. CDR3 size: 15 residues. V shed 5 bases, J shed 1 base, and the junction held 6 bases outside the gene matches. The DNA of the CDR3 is TGTGCCAGCTCAATTGTGAGCGGGGGCACAGATACGCAGTATTTT. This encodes CASSIVSGGTDTQYF.

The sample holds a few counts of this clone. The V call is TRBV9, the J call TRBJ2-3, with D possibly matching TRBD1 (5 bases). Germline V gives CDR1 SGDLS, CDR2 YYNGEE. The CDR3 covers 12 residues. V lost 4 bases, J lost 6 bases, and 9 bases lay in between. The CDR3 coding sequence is TGTGCCAGCAGCTTAAGGGGTGATACGCAGTATTTT. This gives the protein CASSLRGDTQYF.

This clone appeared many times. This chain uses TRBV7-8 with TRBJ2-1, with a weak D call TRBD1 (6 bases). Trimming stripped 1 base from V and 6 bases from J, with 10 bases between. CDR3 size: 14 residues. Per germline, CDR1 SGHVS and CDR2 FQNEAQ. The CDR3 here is CASSLGTDFNEQFF. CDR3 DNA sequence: TGTGCCAGCAGCTTAGGGACAGACTTCAATGAGCAGTTCTTC. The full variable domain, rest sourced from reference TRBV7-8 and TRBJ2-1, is GAGVSQSPRYKVAKRGQDVALRCDPISGHVSLFWYQQALGQGPEFLTYFQNEAQLDKSGLPSDRFFAERPEGSVSTLKIQRTQQEDSAVYLCASSLGTDFNEQFFGPGTRLTVL.

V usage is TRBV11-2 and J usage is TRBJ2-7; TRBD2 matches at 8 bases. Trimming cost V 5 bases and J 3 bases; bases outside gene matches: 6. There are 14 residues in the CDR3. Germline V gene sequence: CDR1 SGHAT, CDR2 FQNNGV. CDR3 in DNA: TGTGCCAGCAGCACACCGGGACTAGTCTACGAGCAGTACGTC. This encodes CASSTPGLVYEQYV.

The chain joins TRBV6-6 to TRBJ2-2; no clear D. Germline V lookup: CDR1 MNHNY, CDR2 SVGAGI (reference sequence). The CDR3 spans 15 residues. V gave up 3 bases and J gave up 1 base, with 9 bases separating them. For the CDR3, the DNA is TGTGCCAGCAGTTATGGTCTTGGGAACACCGGGGAGCTGTTTTTT. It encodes CASSYGLGNTGELFF.

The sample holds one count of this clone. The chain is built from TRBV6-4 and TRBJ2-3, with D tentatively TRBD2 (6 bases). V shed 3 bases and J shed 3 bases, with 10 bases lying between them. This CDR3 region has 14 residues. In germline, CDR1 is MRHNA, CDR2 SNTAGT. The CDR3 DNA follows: TGTGCCAGCAGTGAGTCACTAGCAACAGATACGCAGTATTTT. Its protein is CASSESLATDTQYF.

CDR3 in amino acids: CAISQGQGDGETQYF. As DNA, the CDR3 is TGTGCCATCAGCCAGGGACAGGGGGATGGAGAGACCCAGTACTTC. The chain links TRBV10-3 to TRBJ2-5, with 11 bases that match TRBD1. This CDR3 spans 15 amino acids. V lost 6 bases to trimming and J lost 4 bases; unmatched junction nucleotides: 7. CDR1 is ENHRY and CDR2 is SYGVKD in the germline V gene.

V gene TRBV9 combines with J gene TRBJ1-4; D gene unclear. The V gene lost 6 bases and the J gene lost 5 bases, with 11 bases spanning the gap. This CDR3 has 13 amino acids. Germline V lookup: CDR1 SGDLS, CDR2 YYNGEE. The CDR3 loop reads CASTRGLNEKLFF. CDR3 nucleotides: TGTGCCAGCACAAGAGGGCTAAATGAAAAACTGTTTTTT.

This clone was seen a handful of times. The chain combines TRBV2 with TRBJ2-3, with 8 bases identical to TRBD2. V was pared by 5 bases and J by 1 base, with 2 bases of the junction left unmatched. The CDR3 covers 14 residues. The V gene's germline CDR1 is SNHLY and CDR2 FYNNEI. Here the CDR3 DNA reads TGTGCCAGCAGTCTACTAGCGGGCACAGATACGCAGTATTTT. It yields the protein CASSLLAGTDTQYF.

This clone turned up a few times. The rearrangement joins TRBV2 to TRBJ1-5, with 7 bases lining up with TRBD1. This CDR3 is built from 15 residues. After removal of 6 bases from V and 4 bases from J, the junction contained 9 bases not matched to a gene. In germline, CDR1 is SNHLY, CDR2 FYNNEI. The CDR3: CASRADRSPNQPQHF. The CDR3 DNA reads TGTGCCAGCAGGGCGGACAGGAGTCCTAATCAGCCCCAGCATTTT.

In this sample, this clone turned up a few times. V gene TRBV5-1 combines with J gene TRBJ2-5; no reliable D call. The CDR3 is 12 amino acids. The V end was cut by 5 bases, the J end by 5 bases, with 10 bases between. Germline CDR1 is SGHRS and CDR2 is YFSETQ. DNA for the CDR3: TGCGCCAGCAGTTCGGACGCGGAGACCCAGTACTTC. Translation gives CASSSDAETQYF.

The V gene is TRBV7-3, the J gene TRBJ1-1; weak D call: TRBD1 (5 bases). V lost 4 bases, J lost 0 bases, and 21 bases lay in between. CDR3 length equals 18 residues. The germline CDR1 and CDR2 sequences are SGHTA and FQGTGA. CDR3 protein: CASSSLVGWEGLNTEAFF. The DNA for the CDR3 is TGTGCCAGCAGCTCTCTTGTTGGTTGGGAGGGGTTGAACACTGAAGCTTTCTTT.

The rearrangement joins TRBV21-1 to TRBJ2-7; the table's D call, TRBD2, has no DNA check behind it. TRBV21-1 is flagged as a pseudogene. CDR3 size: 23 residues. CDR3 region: CASSKGGRGRASGRILESYEQYV. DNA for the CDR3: TGTGCCAGCAGCAAAGGAGGCAGGGGGCGGGCTAGCGGGAGGATTTTAGAGTCCTACGAGCAGTACGTC.

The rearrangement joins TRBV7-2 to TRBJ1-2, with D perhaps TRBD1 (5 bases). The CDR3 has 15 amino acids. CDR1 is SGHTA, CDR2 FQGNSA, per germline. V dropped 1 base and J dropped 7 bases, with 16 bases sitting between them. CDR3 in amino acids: CASSLVVQGTGGYTF. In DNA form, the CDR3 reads TGTGCCAGCAGCTTAGTCGTCCAGGGTACAGGTGGCTACACCTTC.

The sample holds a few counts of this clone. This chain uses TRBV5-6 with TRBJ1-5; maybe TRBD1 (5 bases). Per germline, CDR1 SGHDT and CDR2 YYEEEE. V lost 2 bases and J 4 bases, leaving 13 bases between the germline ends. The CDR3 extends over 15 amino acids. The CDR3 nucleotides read TGTGCCAGCAGCTTTTACTCCTCAGGGAATCAGCCCCAGCATTTT. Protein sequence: CASSFYSSGNQPQHF.

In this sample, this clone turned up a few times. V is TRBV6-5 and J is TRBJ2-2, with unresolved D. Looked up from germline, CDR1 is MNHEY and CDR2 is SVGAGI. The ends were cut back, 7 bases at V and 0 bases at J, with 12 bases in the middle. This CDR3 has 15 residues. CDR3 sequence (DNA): TGTGCCAGCATAAGTGGACCGTCGAACACCGGGGAGCTGTTTTTT. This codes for CASISGPSNTGELFF.

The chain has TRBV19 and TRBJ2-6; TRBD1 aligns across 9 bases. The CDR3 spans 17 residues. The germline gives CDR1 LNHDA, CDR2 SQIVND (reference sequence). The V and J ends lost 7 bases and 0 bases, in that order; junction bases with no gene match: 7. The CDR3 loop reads CASNRGQGRSGANVLTF. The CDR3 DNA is TGTGCCAGTAACCGGGGACAGGGTCGCTCTGGGGCCAACGTCCTGACTTTC.

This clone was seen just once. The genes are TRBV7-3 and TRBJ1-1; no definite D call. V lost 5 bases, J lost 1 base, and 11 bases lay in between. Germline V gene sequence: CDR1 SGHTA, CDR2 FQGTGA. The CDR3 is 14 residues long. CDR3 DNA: TGTGCCAGCAGCCTAGGAGGAGGGAACACTGAAGCTTTCTTT. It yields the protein CASSLGGGNTEAFF.

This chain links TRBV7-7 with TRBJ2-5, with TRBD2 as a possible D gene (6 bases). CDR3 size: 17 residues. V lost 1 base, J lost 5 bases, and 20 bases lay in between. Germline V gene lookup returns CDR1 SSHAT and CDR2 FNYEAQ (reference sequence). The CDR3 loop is CASSLVPSGSTGETQYF. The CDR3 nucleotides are TGTGCCAGCAGCTTAGTGCCGAGCGGGTCAACCGGGGAGACCCAGTACTTC.

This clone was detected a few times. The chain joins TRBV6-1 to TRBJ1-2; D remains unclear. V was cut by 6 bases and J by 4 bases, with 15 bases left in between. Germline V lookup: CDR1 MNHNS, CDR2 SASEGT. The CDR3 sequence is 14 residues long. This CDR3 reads CASRTEARGYGYTF. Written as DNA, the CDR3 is TGTGCCAGCAGGACGGAAGCTCGAGGCTATGGCTACACCTTC.

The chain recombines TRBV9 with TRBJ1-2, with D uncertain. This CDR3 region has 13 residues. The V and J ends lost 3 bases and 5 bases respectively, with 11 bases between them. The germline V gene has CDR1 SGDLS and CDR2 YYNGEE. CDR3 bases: TGTGCCAGCAGCGCCACTAGCCAGTATGGCTACACCTTC. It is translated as CASSATSQYGYTF.

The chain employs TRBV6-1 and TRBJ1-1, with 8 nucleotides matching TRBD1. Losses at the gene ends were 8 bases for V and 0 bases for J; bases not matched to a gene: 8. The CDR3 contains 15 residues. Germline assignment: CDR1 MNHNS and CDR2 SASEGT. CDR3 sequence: CASREEGQVNTEAFF. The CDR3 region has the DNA TGTGCCAGCCGGGAGGAGGGACAGGTGAACACTGAAGCTTTCTTT.

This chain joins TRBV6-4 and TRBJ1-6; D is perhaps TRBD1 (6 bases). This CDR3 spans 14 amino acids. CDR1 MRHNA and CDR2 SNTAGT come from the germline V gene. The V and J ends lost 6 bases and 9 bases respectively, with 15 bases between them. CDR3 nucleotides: TGTGCCAGCAGCGCAGGGGACGGAGGTTCACCCCTCCACTTT. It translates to CASSAGDGGSPLHF.

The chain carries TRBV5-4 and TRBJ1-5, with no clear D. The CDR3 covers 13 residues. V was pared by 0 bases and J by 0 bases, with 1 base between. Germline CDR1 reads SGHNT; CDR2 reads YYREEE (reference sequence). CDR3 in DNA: TGTGCCAGCAGCTTGGATAGCAATCAGCCCCAGCATTTT. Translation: CASSLDSNQPQHF.

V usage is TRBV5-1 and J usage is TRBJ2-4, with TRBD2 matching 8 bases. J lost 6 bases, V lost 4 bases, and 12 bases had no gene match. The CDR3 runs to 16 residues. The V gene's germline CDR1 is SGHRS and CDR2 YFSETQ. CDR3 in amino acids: CASSPSGSSSLNIQYF. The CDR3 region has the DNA TGCGCCAGCAGCCCGAGCGGGAGTTCTTCCCTAAACATTCAGTACTTC.

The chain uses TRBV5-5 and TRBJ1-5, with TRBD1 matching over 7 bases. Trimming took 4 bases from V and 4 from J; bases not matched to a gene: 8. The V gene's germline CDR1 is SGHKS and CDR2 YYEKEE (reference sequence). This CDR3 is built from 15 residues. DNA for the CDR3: TGTGCCAGCAGCCTAGGGACAGTCCTTAATCAGCCCCAGCATTTT. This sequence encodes CASSLGTVLNQPQHF. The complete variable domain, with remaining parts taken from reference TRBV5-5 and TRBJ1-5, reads DAGVTQSPTHLIKTRGQQVTLRCSPISGHKSVSWYQQVLGQGPQFIFQYYEKEERGRGNFPDRFSARQFPNYSSELNVNALLLGDSALYLCASSLGTVLNQPQHFGDGTRLSIL.